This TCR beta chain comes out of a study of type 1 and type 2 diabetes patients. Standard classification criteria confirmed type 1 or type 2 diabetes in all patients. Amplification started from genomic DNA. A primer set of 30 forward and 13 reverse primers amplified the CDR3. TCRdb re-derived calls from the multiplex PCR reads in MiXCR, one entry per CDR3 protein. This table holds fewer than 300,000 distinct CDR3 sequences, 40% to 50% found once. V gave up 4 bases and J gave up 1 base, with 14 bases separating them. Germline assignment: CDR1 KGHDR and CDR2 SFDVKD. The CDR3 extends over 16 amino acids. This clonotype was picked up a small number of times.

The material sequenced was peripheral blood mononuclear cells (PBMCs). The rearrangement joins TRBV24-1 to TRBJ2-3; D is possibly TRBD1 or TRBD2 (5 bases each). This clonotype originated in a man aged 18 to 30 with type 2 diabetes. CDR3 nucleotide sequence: TGTGCCACCAGTGAGCCGAGGGGAGTCGGCACAGATACGCAGTATTTT. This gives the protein CATSEPRGVGTDTQYF.